Sequencing of this TCR beta chain was carried out in a study of blood T cell repertoires in COVID-19. About the research overall: Acute-phase and convalescent COVID-19 samples originated in the United States, Italy and Spain. The analysed material was cDNA or gDNA that came from T cells, B-cell-depleted T cells, or PBMCs.

V shed 7 bases and J 0 bases; nucleotides not matched to a gene: 8. CDR1 and CDR2 from the germline V gene are MNHEY and SMNVEV (reference sequence). The CDR3 consists of 16 residues. In the study's own analysis: Nucleated cell counts were estimated from reference gene primer amplification. Clones were sequenced by immunoSEQ multiplex PCR, and TCRdb holds only the in-frame ones, with some missing. That table furnishes V, J and clone size, whereas the DNA furnished D and trimming. The repertoire holds over 400,000 clones, with around 86% as singletons. The chain uses TRBV27 and TRBJ2-1, with TRBD2 matching 8 bases. The clonotype comes from a woman in her thirties with active or convalescent COVID-19. The source material was peripheral blood. CDR3 nucleotides: TGTGCCAGCATGGCCGGGGCGGGAGGCTCCTACAATGAGCAGTTCTTC. Its protein product is CASMAGAGGSYNEQFF.